The 23 T cell receptor beta chains reported below all come from one sample, sequenced in a study of shared clonotypes between healthy human individuals. Produced via immunoSEQ multiplex PCR; TCRdb's table is partial and in-frame only. Seen here are hundreds of thousands of clones, over 60% observed once, and the top ten hold 12%. The sequenced sample was PBMCs. Every receptor here comes from a woman aged 40 to 50 in good health. Some clones in this sample may be carry-over from other donors' samples.

As concerns this clone: Other DNA sequences from this sample encode an identical CDR3 as well. The chain joins TRBV10-3 to TRBJ1-5; 7 nucleotides align to TRBD1. There are 14 residues in the CDR3. Looked up from germline, CDR1 is ENHRY and CDR2 is SYGVKD. V lost 2 bases, J lost 4 bases, and 2 bases stayed unmatched. Here the CDR3 reads CAISEGQDNQPQHF. In DNA form, the CDR3 reads TGTGCCATCAGTGAGGGACAGGATAATCAGCCCCAGCATTTT.

V and J are TRBV4-2 and TRBJ2-4, with D unresolved. Germline lookup yields CDR1 LGHNA and CDR2 YNFKEQ. This CDR3 spans 15 amino acids. V dropped 0 bases and J dropped 2 bases, with 8 bases sitting between them. The CDR3 here is CASSQEPTTKNIQYF. CDR3 in DNA: TGTGCCAGCAGCCAAGAACCGACAACCAAAAACATTCAGTACTTC.

This chain joins TRBV4-3 and TRBJ2-1; no reliable D call. This CDR3 has 16 amino acids. The V gene lost 4 bases and the J gene lost 3 bases, with 16 bases spanning the gap. The germline gives CDR1 LGHNA, CDR2 YSLEER. The CDR3 protein is CASSLGSIDLYNEQFF. The CDR3 DNA follows: TGCGCCAGCAGCCTAGGTTCCATTGATCTCTACAATGAGCAGTTCTTC.

V is TRBV28 and J is TRBJ1-4, with unresolved D. Germline CDR1 is MDHEN and CDR2 is SYDVKM. The CDR3 has 15 residues. Trimming removed 2 bases from V and 5 bases from J, with 12 bases in between. For the CDR3, the DNA is TGTGCCAGCAGTTTAACCCTTGGGGAAAATGAAAAACTGTTTTTT. Translating it yields CASSLTLGENEKLFF.

Written as DNA, the CDR3 is TGTGCCACCAGCAGAGGGGCGGGAGGGCCGCAGACCCAGTACTTC. This encodes CATSRGAGGPQTQYF. The chain joins TRBV15 to TRBJ2-5; 9 nucleotides line up with TRBD2. V shed 1 base and J 6 bases; nucleotides not matched to a gene: 6. The CDR3 contains 15 residues. The germline gives CDR1 LNHNV, CDR2 YYDKDF (reference sequence).

The CDR3, as DNA: TGTGCCAGCAGTGAACAGAACAATGAGCAGTTCTTC. This codes for CASSEQNNEQFF. The chain carries TRBV2 and TRBJ2-1; D remains unclear. The germline gives CDR1 SNHLY, CDR2 FYNNEI. The V and J ends lost 2 bases and 5 bases respectively, with 4 bases between them. The CDR3 length is 12 residues.

Here the CDR3 reads CASSVGAGTTYNEQFF. CDR3 DNA sequence: TGTGCCAGCAGCGTAGGGGCGGGAACTACCTACAATGAGCAGTTCTTC. The chain uses TRBV9 and TRBJ2-1; D might be TRBD2 (6 bases). This CDR3 region has 16 residues. Germline V gene lookup returns CDR1 SGDLS and CDR2 YYNGEE. With 0 bases removed from V and 2 bases from J, the gap between germline ends came to 12 bases.

The rearrangement joins TRBV5-1 to TRBJ2-1, with TRBD1 matching over 7 bases. J gave up 0 bases and V 4 bases, and 4 bases lay outside the gene matches. CDR3 length equals 15 residues. CDR1 SGHRS and CDR2 YFSETQ come from the germline V gene. The CDR3 region has the DNA TGCGCCAGCAGCGGGACAGTTAGCTCCTACAATGAGCAGTTCTTC. Amino acids: CASSGTVSSYNEQFF.

This chain connects TRBV28 to TRBJ1-1; D is undetermined. CDR3 size: 14 residues. Germline CDR1 reads MDHEN; CDR2 reads SYDVKM. V was clipped by 0 bases and J by 1 base, with 6 bases between them. CDR3 protein: CASSLWERNTEAFF. The DNA for the CDR3 is TGTGCCAGCAGTTTATGGGAAAGGAACACTGAAGCTTTCTTT.

J is TRBJ2-1 and V is TRBV5-1; 7 bases agree with TRBD2. Looked up from germline, CDR1 is SGHRS and CDR2 is YFSETQ. The CDR3 has 14 residues. J gave up 3 bases and V 7 bases, and 7 bases lay outside the gene matches. The CDR3 coding sequence is TGCGCCAGCGCGATGGGAGGGAACTACAATGAGCAGTTCTTC. It encodes CASAMGGNYNEQFF.

With regard to this clone: Different DNA sequences within this sample yield the same CDR3. The rearrangement joins TRBV7-3 to TRBJ1-2; 11 nucleotides align to TRBD1. The CDR3 sequence is 13 residues long. The germline V gene encodes CDR1 SGHTA and CDR2 FQGTGA. Trimming removed 8 bases from V and 8 bases from J; junction bases left unmatched: 7. CDR3 in amino acids: CASSGQGARGYTF. The CDR3 DNA is TGTGCCAGCTCCGGACAGGGGGCGCGAGGCTACACCTTC.

This clone was seen once. A read error likely explains this, since a far larger clone differs by one base. Within the sample, other DNA sequences also encode this same CDR3. The CDR3 DNA follows: TGCGCCAGCAGCCTAACGGCCGAGACCCAGTACTTC. It translates to CASSLTAETQYF. The V call is TRBV5-1, the J call TRBJ2-5; D gene uncertain. The CDR3 runs to 12 residues. Trimming pared 4 bases from V and 5 bases from J, leaving 9 bases between. Germline CDR1 SGHRS, CDR2 YFSETQ.

The V call is TRBV28, the J call TRBJ2-3; D ambiguous. In germline, CDR1 is MDHEN, CDR2 SYDVKM. V lost 7 bases and J 6 bases, leaving 20 bases between the germline ends. The CDR3 consists of 15 residues. The CDR3 loop is CASNGGLEEFDTQYF. Written as DNA, the CDR3 is TGTGCCAGCAACGGTGGGCTCGAAGAGTTTGATACGCAGTATTTT.

V and J are TRBV30 and TRBJ2-7; 7 positions match TRBD1. The CDR3 runs to 15 residues. Germline V CDR1 and CDR2: GTSNPN, SVGIG (reference sequence). The ends lost 3 bases at V and 0 bases at J; junction bases unmatched: 8. This CDR3 is CAWRARQGSSYEQYF. The CDR3 nucleotides are TGTGCCTGGAGGGCCCGACAGGGAAGCTCCTACGAGCAGTACTTC.

This clone has just one count. This sample also contains other DNA sequences that code for the same CDR3. J is TRBJ2-5 and V is TRBV29-1; the D gene is possibly TRBD1 (6 bases). The CDR3 consists of 12 residues. Trimming stripped 6 bases from V and 1 base from J, with 9 bases between. The germline CDR1 and CDR2 sequences are SQVTM and ANQGSEA. The CDR3 spells CSVDRTQETQYF. DNA for the CDR3: TGCAGCGTCGACAGGACCCAAGAGACCCAGTACTTC.

Worth noting for this clone: Distinct nucleotide sequences in the sample also encode this CDR3. V gene TRBV18 combines with J gene TRBJ2-4; D possibly corresponds to TRBD1 (6 bases). Trimming took off 0 bases at V and 0 bases at J, with 9 bases between the two ends. This CDR3 has 16 amino acids. Looked up from germline, CDR1 is KGHSH and CDR2 is LQKENI. CDR3 sequence (DNA): TGTGCCAGCTCACCACCGGGGGCCCTAGCCAAAAACATTCAGTACTTC. Encoded protein: CASSPPGALAKNIQYF.

The chain carries TRBV7-8 and TRBJ2-3; D ambiguous. Trimming left V 7 bases short and J 3 bases short, with 11 bases between. The CDR3 consists of 13 residues. Germline CDR1 is SGHVS and CDR2 is FQNEAQ. The DNA of the CDR3 is TGTGCCAGCACCCTAGTGGGGACAGATACGCAGTATTTT. Its translation: CASTLVGTDTQYF.

The J gene is TRBJ1-5, the V gene TRBV6-1; D is possibly TRBD1 (6 bases). Trimming stripped 6 bases from V and 3 bases from J, with 9 bases between. The CDR3 has 13 amino acids. Germline V gives CDR1 MNHNS, CDR2 SASEGT. The DNA of the CDR3 is TGTGCCAGCAGCGGACAGCTCAATCAGCCCCAGCATTTT. It yields the protein CASSGQLNQPQHF.

This chain connects TRBV7-2 to TRBJ1-1; D ambiguous. CDR1 is SGHTA, CDR2 FQGNSA, per germline. V was shortened by 3 bases and J by 4 bases, with 12 bases between the two germline ends. This CDR3 spans 14 amino acids. The CDR3 loop reads CASSFQGIGTEAFF. For the CDR3, the DNA is TGTGCCAGCAGCTTCCAAGGGATCGGCACTGAAGCTTTCTTT.

The chain has TRBV5-1 and TRBJ1-1; D is ambiguous. This CDR3 spans 14 amino acids. Deletions cut 4 bases from V and 1 base from J, with 11 bases between. Germline lookup yields CDR1 SGHRS and CDR2 YFSETQ. CDR3 sequence reads: CASSPWRQNTEAFF. The CDR3 DNA reads as TGCGCCAGCAGCCCATGGAGGCAGAACACTGAAGCTTTCTTT.

The chain combines TRBV30 with TRBJ2-5; D uncertain. V was cut by 0 bases and J by 1 base, with 12 bases left in between. The CDR3 contains 15 residues. The germline V gene has CDR1 GTSNPN and CDR2 SVGIG (reference sequence). CDR3 in DNA: TGTGCCTGGAGTGTACCCGCCGTCGGCCAAGAGACCCAGTACTTC. The encoded protein is CAWSVPAVGQETQYF.

The rearrangement links TRBV9 to TRBJ2-7; 12 nucleotides line up with TRBD2. The CDR3 runs 16 residues. J gave up 3 bases and V 0 bases, and 4 bases lay outside the gene matches. The V gene's germline CDR1 is SGDLS and CDR2 YYNGEE. The CDR3 region is CASSVGGLAGFYEQYF. The CDR3 DNA reads as TGTGCCAGCAGCGTAGGAGGACTAGCGGGGTTCTACGAGCAGTACTTC.

The gene calls are TRBV11-2 and TRBJ1-2; weak D call: TRBD1 (5 bases). CDR1 is SGHAT, CDR2 FQNNGV, per germline. This CDR3 contains 13 residues. V was trimmed by 4 bases and J by 3 bases, leaving 9 bases between them. Here the CDR3 DNA reads TGTGCCAGCAGCTACACAGGAGACTATGGCTACACCTTC. Translation: CASSYTGDYGYTF.